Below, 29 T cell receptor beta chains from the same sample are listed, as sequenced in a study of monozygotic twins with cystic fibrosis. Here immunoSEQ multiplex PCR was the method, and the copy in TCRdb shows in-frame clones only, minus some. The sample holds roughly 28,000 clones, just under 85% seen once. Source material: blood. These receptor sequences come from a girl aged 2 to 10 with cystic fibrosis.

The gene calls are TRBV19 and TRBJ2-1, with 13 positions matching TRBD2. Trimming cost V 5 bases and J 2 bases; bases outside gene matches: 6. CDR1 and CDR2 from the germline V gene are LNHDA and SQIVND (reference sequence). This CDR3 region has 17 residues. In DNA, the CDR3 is TGTGCCAGTAGTCTCCAGACTAGCGGGAGGACCTACAATGAGCAGTTCTTC. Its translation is CASSLQTSGRTYNEQFF.

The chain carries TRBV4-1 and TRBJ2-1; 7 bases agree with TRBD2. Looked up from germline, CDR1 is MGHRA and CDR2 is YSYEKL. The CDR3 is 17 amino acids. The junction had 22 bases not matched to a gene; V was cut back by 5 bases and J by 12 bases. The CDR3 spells CASSNRGLADVLGGQFF. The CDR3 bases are TGCGCCAGCAGCAATAGAGGGCTAGCGGATGTCTTGGGCGGGCAGTTCTTC.

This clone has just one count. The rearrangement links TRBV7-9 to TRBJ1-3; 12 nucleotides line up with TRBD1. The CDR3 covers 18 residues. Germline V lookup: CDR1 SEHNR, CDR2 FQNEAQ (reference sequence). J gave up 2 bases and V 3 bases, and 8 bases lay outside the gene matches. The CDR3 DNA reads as TGTGCCAGCAGCTTCCGGGACAGGGGGCTAGGTGCTGGAAACACCATATATTTT. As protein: CASSFRDRGLGAGNTIYF.

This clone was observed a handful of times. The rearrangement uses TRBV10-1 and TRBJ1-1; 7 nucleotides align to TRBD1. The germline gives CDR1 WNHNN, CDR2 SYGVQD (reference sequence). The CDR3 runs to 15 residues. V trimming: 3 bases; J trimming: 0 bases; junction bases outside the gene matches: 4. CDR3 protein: CASSDQTGLNTEAFF. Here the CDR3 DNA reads TGCGCCAGCAGTGATCAGACAGGGTTGAACACTGAAGCTTTCTTT.

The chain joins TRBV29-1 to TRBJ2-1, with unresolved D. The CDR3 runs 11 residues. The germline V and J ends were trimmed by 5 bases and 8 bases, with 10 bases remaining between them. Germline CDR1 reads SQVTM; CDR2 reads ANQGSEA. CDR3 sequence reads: CSVPLGDEQFF. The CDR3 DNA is TGCAGCGTTCCCCTCGGCGATGAGCAGTTCTTC.

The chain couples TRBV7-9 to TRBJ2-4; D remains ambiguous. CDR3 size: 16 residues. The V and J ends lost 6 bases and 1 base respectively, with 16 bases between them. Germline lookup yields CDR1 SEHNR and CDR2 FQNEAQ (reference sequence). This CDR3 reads CASSAWDISAKNIQYF. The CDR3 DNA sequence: TGTGCCAGCAGTGCTTGGGATATCTCGGCCAAAAACATTCAGTACTTC.

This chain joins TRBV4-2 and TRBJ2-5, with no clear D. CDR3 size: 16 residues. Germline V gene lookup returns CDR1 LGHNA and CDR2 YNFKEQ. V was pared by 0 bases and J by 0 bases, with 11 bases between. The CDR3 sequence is CASSQDRQRNQETQYF. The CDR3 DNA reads TGTGCCAGCAGCCAAGATCGTCAGAGAAACCAAGAGACCCAGTACTTC.

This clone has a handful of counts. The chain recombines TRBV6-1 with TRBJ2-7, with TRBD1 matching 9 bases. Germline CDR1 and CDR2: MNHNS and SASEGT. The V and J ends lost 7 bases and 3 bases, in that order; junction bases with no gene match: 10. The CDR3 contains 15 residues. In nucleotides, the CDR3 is TGTGCCAGCACCCTCACCGGGACAGGGTTCTACGAGCAGTACTTC. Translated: CASTLTGTGFYEQYF.

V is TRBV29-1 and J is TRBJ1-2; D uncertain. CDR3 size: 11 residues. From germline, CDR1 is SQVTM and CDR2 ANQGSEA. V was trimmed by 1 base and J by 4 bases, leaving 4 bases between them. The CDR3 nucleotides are TGCAGCGTTGAAGGCCTCTATGGCTACACCTTC. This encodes CSVEGLYGYTF.

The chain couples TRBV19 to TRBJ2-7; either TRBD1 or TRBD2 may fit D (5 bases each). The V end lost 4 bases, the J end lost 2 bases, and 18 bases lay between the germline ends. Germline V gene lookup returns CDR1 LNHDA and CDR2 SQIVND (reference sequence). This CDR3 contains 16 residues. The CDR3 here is CASSKRTGTGTYEQYF. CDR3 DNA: TGTGCCAGTAGTAAACGAACCGGGACGGGTACCTACGAGCAGTACTTC.

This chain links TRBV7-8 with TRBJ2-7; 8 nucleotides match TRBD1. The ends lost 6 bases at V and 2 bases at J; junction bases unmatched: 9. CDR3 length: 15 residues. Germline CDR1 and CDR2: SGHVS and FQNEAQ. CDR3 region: CASSFDRGPTYEQYF. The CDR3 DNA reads TGTGCCAGCAGTTTCGACAGGGGCCCTACCTACGAGCAGTACTTC.

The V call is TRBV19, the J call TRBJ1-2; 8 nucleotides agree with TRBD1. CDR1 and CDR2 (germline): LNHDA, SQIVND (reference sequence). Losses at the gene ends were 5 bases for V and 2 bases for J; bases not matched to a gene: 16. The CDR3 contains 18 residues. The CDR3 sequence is CASSVSISGDRKNYGYTF. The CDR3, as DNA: TGTGCCAGTAGTGTGTCGATCTCTGGGGACAGGAAAAACTATGGCTACACCTTC.

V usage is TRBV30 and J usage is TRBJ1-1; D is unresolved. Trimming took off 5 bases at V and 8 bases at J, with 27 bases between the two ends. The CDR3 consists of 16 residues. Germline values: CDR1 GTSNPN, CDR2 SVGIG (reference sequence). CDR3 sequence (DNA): TGTGCCTGGGGGCGCGGGTCTCAGTCCTCGGGCCCCGAAGCTTTCTTT. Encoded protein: CAWGRGSQSSGPEAFF.

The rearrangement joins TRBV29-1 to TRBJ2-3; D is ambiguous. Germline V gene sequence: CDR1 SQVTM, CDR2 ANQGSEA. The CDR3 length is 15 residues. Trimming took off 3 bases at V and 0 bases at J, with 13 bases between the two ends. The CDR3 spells CSVDGGAFSTDTQYF. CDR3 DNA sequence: TGCAGCGTTGATGGTGGAGCGTTTAGCACAGATACGCAGTATTTT.

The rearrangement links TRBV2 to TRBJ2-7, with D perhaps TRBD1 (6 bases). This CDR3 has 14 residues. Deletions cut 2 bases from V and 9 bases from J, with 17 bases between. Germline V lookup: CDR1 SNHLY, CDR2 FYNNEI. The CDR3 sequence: CASSESRQGHTQYF. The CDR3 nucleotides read TGTGCCAGCAGTGAATCTCGCCAGGGACACACGCAGTACTTC.

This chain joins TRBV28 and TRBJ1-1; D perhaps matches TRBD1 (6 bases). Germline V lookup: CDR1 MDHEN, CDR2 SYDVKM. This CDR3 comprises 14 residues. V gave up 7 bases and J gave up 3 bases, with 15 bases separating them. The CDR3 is CASTTRGADTEAFF. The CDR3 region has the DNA TGTGCCAGCACTACGCGGGGGGCGGACACTGAAGCTTTCTTT. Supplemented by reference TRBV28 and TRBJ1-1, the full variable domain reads DVKVTQSSRYLVKRTGEKVFLECVQDMDHENMFWYRQDPGLGLRLIYFSYDVKMKEKGDIPEGYSVSREKKERFSLILESASTNQTSMYLCASTTRGADTEAFFGQGTRLTVV.

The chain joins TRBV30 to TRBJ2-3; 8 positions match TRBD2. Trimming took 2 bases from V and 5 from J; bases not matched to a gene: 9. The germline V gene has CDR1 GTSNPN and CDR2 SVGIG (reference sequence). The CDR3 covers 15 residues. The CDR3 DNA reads TGTGCCTGGAGTCTGGGTAGCGGGATTGAAGATACGCAGTATTTT. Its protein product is CAWSLGSGIEDTQYF.

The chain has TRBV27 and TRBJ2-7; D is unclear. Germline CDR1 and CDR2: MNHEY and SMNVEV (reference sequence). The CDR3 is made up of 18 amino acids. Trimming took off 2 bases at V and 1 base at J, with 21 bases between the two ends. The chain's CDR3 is CASSLNPPLRLPSYEQYF. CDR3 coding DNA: TGTGCCAGCAGTTTAAACCCCCCCCTCCGACTCCCGTCCTACGAGCAGTACTTC.

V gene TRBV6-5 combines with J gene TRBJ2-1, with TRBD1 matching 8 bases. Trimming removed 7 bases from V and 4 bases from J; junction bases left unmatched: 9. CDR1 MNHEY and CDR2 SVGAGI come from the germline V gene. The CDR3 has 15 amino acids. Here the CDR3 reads CASNNNRGAYNEQFF. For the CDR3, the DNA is TGTGCCAGCAACAATAACAGGGGGGCTTACAATGAGCAGTTCTTC.

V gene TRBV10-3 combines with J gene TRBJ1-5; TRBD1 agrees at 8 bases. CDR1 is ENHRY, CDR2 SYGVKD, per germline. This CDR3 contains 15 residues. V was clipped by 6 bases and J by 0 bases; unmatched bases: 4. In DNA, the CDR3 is TGTGCCATCAGCTTGACAGGGGATAGCAATCAGCCCCAGCATTTT. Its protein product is CAISLTGDSNQPQHF.

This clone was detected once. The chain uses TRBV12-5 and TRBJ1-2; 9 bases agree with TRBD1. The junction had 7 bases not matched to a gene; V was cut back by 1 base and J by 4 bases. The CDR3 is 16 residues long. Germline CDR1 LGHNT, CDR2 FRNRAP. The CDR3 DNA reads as TGTGCTAGTGGTTTGGACCGGGGACAGGGTGCCTATGGCTACACCTTC. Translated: CASGLDRGQGAYGYTF.

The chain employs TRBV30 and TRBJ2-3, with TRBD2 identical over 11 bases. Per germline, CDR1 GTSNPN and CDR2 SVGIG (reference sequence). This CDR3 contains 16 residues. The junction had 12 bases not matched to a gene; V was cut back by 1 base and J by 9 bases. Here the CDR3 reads CAWSAGTSGLGWTQYF. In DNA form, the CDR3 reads TGTGCCTGGAGTGCGGGGACTAGCGGCCTCGGATGGACGCAGTATTTT. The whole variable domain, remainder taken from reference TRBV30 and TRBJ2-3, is SQTIHQWPATLVQPVGSPLSLECTVEGTSNPNLYWYRQAAGRGLQLLFYSVGIGQISSEVPQNLSASRPQDRQFILSSKKLLLSDSGFYLCAWSAGTSGLGWTQYFGPGTRLTVL.

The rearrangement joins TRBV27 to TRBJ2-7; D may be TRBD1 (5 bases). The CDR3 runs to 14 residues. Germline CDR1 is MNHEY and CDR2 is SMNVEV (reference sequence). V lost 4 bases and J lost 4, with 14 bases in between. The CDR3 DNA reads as TGTGCCAGCAGTTCCCGACAGAAACCTTACGAGCAGTACTTC. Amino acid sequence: CASSSRQKPYEQYF.

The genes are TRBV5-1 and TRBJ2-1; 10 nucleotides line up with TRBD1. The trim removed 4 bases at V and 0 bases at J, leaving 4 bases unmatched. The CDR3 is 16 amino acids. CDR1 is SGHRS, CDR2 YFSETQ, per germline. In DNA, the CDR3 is TGCGCCAGCAGCCAAGGGGACAGGGGCTCCTACAATGAGCAGTTCTTC. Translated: CASSQGDRGSYNEQFF.

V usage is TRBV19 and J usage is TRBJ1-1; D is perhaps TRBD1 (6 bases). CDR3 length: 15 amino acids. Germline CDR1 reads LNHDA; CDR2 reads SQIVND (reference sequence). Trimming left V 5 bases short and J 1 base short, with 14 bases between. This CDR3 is CASSFRGQTNTEAFF. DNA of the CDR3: TGTGCCAGTAGTTTCCGTGGACAGACGAACACTGAAGCTTTCTTT.

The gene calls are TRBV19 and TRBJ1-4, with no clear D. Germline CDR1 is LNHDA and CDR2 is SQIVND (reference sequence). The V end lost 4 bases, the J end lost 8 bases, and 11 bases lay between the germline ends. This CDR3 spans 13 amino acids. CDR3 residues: CASSKAGKEKLFF. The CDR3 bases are TGTGCCAGTAGTAAAGCGGGGAAGGAAAAACTGTTTTTT.

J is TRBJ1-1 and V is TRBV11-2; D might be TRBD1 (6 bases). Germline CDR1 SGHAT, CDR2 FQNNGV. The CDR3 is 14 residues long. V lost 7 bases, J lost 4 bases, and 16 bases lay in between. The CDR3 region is CASTARRGGTEAFF. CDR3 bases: TGTGCCAGCACCGCGAGGAGGGGGGGCACTGAAGCTTTCTTT.

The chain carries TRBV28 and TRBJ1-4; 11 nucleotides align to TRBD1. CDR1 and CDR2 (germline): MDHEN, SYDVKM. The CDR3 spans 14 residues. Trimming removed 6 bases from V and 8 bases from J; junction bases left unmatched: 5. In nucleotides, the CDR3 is TGTGCCAGCAGCACCGGGACAGGGGGAGAAAAACTGTTTTTT. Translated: CASSTGTGGEKLFF. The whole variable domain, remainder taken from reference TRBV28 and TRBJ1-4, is DVKVTQSSRYLVKRTGEKVFLECVQDMDHENMFWYRQDPGLGLRLIYFSYDVKMKEKGDIPEGYSVSREKKERFSLILESASTNQTSMYLCASSTGTGGEKLFFGSGTQLSVL.

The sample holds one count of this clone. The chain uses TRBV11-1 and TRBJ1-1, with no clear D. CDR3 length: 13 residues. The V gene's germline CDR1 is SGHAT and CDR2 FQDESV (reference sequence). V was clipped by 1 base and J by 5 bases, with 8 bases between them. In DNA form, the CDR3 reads TGTGCCAGCAGCTTAGGGAGAGCGACTGAAGCTTTCTTT. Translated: CASSLGRATEAFF.